The 4 T cell receptor beta chains reported below all come from one sample, sequenced in a study of metastatic and nonmetastatic thyroid tumors. No treatment of any kind had been given to any patient before thyroid surgery. TCRdb reprocessed the PCR reads using MiXCR. The sample lists more than 70,000 clones, about 9.1% seen once, with 8.8% in the top ten. Sample: blood. All receptors come from a female donor with papillary thyroid cancer or a benign thyroid nodule (not recorded which). Some clones in this sample may be carry-over from other donors' samples.

This clone occurred a few times. The same CDR3 arises from other DNA sequences in this sample as well. The J gene is TRBJ1-1, the V gene TRBV18; TRBD1 is a possible D gene (5 bases). V lost 2 bases to trimming and J lost 0 bases, with 10 bases between them. CDR3 length: 15 amino acids. Per germline, CDR1 KGHSH and CDR2 LQKENI. Written as DNA, the CDR3 is TGTGCCAGCTCACCAGGGGCCGGGATGAACACTGAAGCTTTCTTT. Protein: CASSPGAGMNTEAFF.

The table lists this clone with many counts. The chain has TRBV6-5 and TRBJ1-4; a possible D gene is TRBD1 (5 bases). The CDR3 covers 16 residues. V lost 0 bases and J 8 bases, leaving 16 bases between the germline ends. Per the germline V gene, CDR1 is MNHEY and CDR2 is SVGAGI. Here the CDR3 reads CASSYSSGKGSEKLFF. CDR3 sequence (DNA): TGTGCCAGCAGTTACTCGAGCGGAAAGGGGAGCGAAAAACTGTTTTTT.

This clone was detected a few times. V usage is TRBV20-1 and J usage is TRBJ2-1; 11 nucleotides match TRBD2. CDR3 length equals 13 residues. With V trimmed by 5 bases and J by 9 bases, 6 bases remained unmatched. CDR1 and CDR2 (germline): DFQATT, SNEGSKA (reference sequence). The DNA for the CDR3 is TGCAGTGCTGTAGCGGGGGGGCAGGTTGAGCAGTTCTTC. Its translation: CSAVAGGQVEQFF.

This clone has only a few counts. The rearrangement uses TRBV6-6 and TRBJ1-6; D remains unclear. The CDR3 sequence is 15 residues long. Germline lookup yields CDR1 MNHNY and CDR2 SVGAGI (reference sequence). Trimming took 2 bases from V and 7 from J, leaving 12 bases between them. CDR3 in DNA: TGTGCCAGCAGTTACGACTCCAGCAGGAATTCACCCCTCCACTTT. This gives the protein CASSYDSSRNSPLHF.